The sequence of this T cell receptor beta chain was determined in a study of cytomegalovirus exposure and HLA in healthy donors. The CDR3 has 12 amino acids. From germline, CDR1 is MNHEY and CDR2 SVGAGI. Trimming removed 2 bases from V and 11 bases from J; junction bases left unmatched: 3. The PCR was carried out with 60 Vbeta primers and 13 Jbeta primers. Some clones are missing from TCRdb's copy, which holds only in-frame ones; the method was immunoSEQ multiplex PCR. The sample contains roughly 180,000 clones, 85% of which appear only once. Sequences were obtained from PBMCs. The chain links TRBV6-5 to TRBJ1-2; 9 positions agree with TRBD1. The source is a boy under 10 years old in good health and CMV-seronegative. In DNA, the CDR3 is TGTGCCAGCAGTTACCAGGGACAGGGATACACCTTC. Translation: CASSYQGQGYTF.